These T cell receptor beta chains were read from a single sample in a study of spatial heterogeneity in lung cancer. Using its own MiXCR run on the 5' RACE reads, TCRdb lists one record per CDR3 protein. The sample holds roughly 2,600 distinct CDR3 sequences, roughly 18% seen once. The specimen comprised normal lung tissue next to the tumor, sampled at surgery. These receptors were taken from a male donor with early-stage non-small cell lung cancer. Each CDR3 is given with its conserved first and last residue. The D gene is left open where the match is weak. A clone size is listed for some rows: how often the clone was seen (once, few, many), or a class if it is expanded.

CDR3aa: CASSQSGRGHTDTQYF
CDR3nt: TGCGCCAGCAGCCAAAGTGGTCGGGGGCACACAGATACGCAGTATTTT
j_gene: TRBJ2-3
v_gene: TRBV4-1
d_gene: .
abundance: medium-sized

CDR3aa: CASSQDRGETQYF
CDR3nt: TGTGCCAGCAGTCAGGACAGGGGAGAGACCCAGTACTTC
j_gene: TRBJ2-5
v_gene: TRBV12-3/TRBV12-4
d_gene: TRBD1
abundance: .

CDR3aa: CASSPGAGDTDTQYF
CDR3nt: TGTGCCAGCAGTCCAGGGGCGGGCGACACAGATACGCAGTATTTT
j_gene: TRBJ2-3
v_gene: TRBV6-4
d_gene: .
abundance: few

CDR3aa: CASVRDNHGYTF
CDR3nt: TGTGCCAGCGTCCGGGACAACCATGGCTACACCTTC
j_gene: TRBJ1-2
v_gene: TRBV7-9
d_gene: .
abundance: medium-sized

CDR3aa: CASPGQAPLGRNSPLHF
CDR3nt: TGTGCCAGTCCGGGACAGGCTCCACTTGGGAGGAATTCACCCCTCCACTTT
j_gene: TRBJ1-6
v_gene: TRBV19
d_gene: TRBD1
abundance: medium-sized

CDR3aa: CASSDWTSGRREQYF
CDR3nt: TGTGCCAGCAGTGACTGGACTAGCGGGAGACGGGAGCAGTACTTC
j_gene: TRBJ2-7
v_gene: TRBV2
d_gene: TRBD2
abundance: medium-sized

CDR3aa: CSVEDLGRGVDEQFF
CDR3nt: TGCAGCGTTGAAGATCTGGGTCGGGGGGTGGATGAGCAGTTCTTC
j_gene: TRBJ2-1
v_gene: TRBV29-1
d_gene: TRBD2
abundance: medium-sized

CDR3aa: CASSLEGPGAKNIQYF
CDR3nt: TGCGCCAGCAGCTTGGAGGGGCCGGGTGCCAAAAACATTCAGTACTTC
j_gene: TRBJ2-4
v_gene: TRBV5-1
d_gene: .
abundance: .

CDR3aa: CAIGLASSYEQYF
CDR3nt: TGTGCCATCGGACTAGCGAGCTCCTACGAGCAGTACTTC
j_gene: TRBJ2-7
v_gene: TRBV10-3
d_gene: TRBD2
abundance: few

CDR3aa: CASSQALAGGPSEQYF
CDR3nt: TGTGCCAGCAGCCAAGCCTTAGCGGGAGGGCCCTCAGAGCAGTACTTC
j_gene: TRBJ2-7
v_gene: TRBV3-1
d_gene: TRBD2
abundance: medium-sized

CDR3aa: CASSGGDLDEQYF
CDR3nt: TGTGCCAGCAGTGGAGGGGACTTGGACGAGCAGTACTTC
j_gene: TRBJ2-7
v_gene: TRBV25-1
d_gene: .
abundance: .

CDR3aa: CSVVRGDSLSTDTQYF
CDR3nt: TGCAGCGTTGTCAGGGGGGACTCACTTAGCACAGATACGCAGTATTTT
j_gene: TRBJ2-3
v_gene: TRBV29-1
d_gene: .
abundance: few

CDR3aa: CASSQNPQFQETQYF
CDR3nt: TGTGCCAGCAGCCAAAATCCCCAGTTCCAAGAGACCCAGTACTTC
j_gene: TRBJ2-5
v_gene: TRBV3-1
d_gene: .
abundance: .

CDR3aa: CASTKAGLAGVSEQFF
CDR3nt: TGTGCCAGCACCAAAGCGGGGCTAGCGGGAGTAAGTGAGCAGTTCTTC
j_gene: TRBJ2-1
v_gene: TRBV9
d_gene: TRBD2
abundance: .

CDR3aa: CASSFGGEQFF
CDR3nt: TGTGCCAGCAGCTTCGGAGGTGAGCAGTTCTTC
j_gene: TRBJ2-1
v_gene: TRBV11-2
d_gene: .
abundance: once

CDR3aa: CASSIRDAWGETKYF
CDR3nt: TGTGCCAGTAGCATCCGGGACGCCTGGGGAGAGACCAAGTACTTC
j_gene: TRBJ2-5
v_gene: TRBV19
d_gene: .
abundance: .

CDR3aa: CASSSLSTGTQFF
CDR3nt: TGTGCCAGCAGTTCGTTAAGCACCGGGACGCAGTTCTTC
j_gene: TRBJ2-1
v_gene: TRBV12-3/TRBV12-4
d_gene: .
abundance: medium-sized

CDR3aa: CASSGPLKVWSCFF
CDR3nt: .
j_gene: TRBJ2-2
v_gene: TRBV9
d_gene: .
abundance: few

CDR3aa: CASGQTIYEQYF
CDR3nt: TGTGCCTCCGGACAGACTATCTACGAGCAGTACTTC
j_gene: TRBJ2-7
v_gene: TRBV25-1
d_gene: .
abundance: few

CDR3aa: CSARGETSASSSYEQYF
CDR3nt: TGCAGTGCTAGAGGGGAGACTAGCGCGTCGAGCTCCTACGAGCAGTACTTC
j_gene: TRBJ2-7
v_gene: TRBV20-1
d_gene: TRBD2
abundance: large

CDR3aa: CASSLSGQGLQYF
CDR3nt: TGTGCCAGCAGTTTGTCGGGACAGGGATTGCAGTACTTC
j_gene: TRBJ2-7
v_gene: TRBV27
d_gene: TRBD1
abundance: few

CDR3aa: CASSPNRDQPQHF
CDR3nt: TGTGCCAGCAGCCCAAATCGGGATCAGCCCCAGCATTTT
j_gene: TRBJ1-5
v_gene: TRBV7-2
d_gene: .
abundance: medium-sized

CDR3aa: CASSVGTGREKLFF
CDR3nt: TGTGCCAGCAGCGTGGGGACAGGGAGAGAAAAACTGTTTTTT
j_gene: TRBJ1-4
v_gene: TRBV9
d_gene: TRBD1
abundance: medium-sized

CDR3aa: CASSFPEGETQYF
CDR3nt: TGTGCCAGCAGTTTTCCGGAGGGAGAGACCCAGTACTTC
j_gene: TRBJ2-5
v_gene: TRBV12-3/TRBV12-4
d_gene: .
abundance: medium-sized

CDR3aa: CASSGDRVQPQHF
CDR3nt: TGTGCCAGCAGTGGGGACAGGGTACAGCCCCAGCATTTT
j_gene: TRBJ1-5
v_gene: TRBV6-5
d_gene: TRBD1
abundance: medium-sized

CDR3aa: CASEGDGRHQHF
CDR3nt: TGTGCCAGCGAAGGGGACGGCCGTCACCAGCATTTT
j_gene: TRBJ1-5
v_gene: TRBV7-9
d_gene: .
abundance: medium-sized

CDR3aa: CASSWWENTGELFF
CDR3nt: TGTGCCAGCAGCTGGTGGGAAAACACCGGGGAGCTGTTTTTT
j_gene: TRBJ2-2
v_gene: TRBV11-1
d_gene: .
abundance: .

CDR3aa: CASSWGQGRAQYF
CDR3nt: TGTGCCAGCAGCTGGGGACAGGGACGGGCCCAGTACTTC
j_gene: TRBJ2-5
v_gene: TRBV5-4
d_gene: TRBD1
abundance: medium-sized

CDR3aa: CASSQDQETQYF
CDR3nt: TGTGCCAGCAGCCAAGACCAAGAGACCCAGTACTTC
j_gene: TRBJ2-5
v_gene: TRBV6-5
d_gene: .
abundance: medium-sized

CDR3aa: CASSQDPVRVGAEQFF
CDR3nt: TGCGCCAGCAGCCAAGATCCGGTGAGAGTTGGCGCTGAGCAGTTCTTC
j_gene: TRBJ2-1
v_gene: TRBV4-1
d_gene: .
abundance: once

CDR3aa: CASSLAVGAFQYF
CDR3nt: TGTGCCAGCAGCTTGGCGGTTGGGGCTTTCCAGTACTTC
j_gene: TRBJ2-5
v_gene: TRBV5-8
d_gene: .
abundance: few

CDR3aa: CASSPPAGELFF
CDR3nt: TGTGCCAGCAGCCCCCCCGCCGGGGAGCTGTTTTTT
j_gene: TRBJ2-2
v_gene: TRBV7-9
d_gene: .
abundance: few

CDR3aa: CASSIGERGNQPQHF
CDR3nt: TGTGCCAGTAGTATCGGGGAGAGAGGCAATCAGCCCCAGCATTTT
j_gene: TRBJ1-5
v_gene: TRBV19
d_gene: .
abundance: medium-sized

CDR3aa: CASSDVGDEQFF
CDR3nt: TGTGCCAGCAGTGATGTGGGTGATGAGCAGTTCTTC
j_gene: TRBJ2-1
v_gene: TRBV2
d_gene: .
abundance: large

CDR3aa: CASSLYSAGASNEQFF
CDR3nt: TGTGCCAGCAGCTTATACTCGGCGGGAGCCTCCAATGAGCAGTTCTTC
j_gene: TRBJ2-1
v_gene: TRBV7-3
d_gene: TRBD2
abundance: .

CDR3aa: CASSIETGLDIQYF
CDR3nt: TGTGCCAGTAGTATAGAGACAGGGTTGGACATTCAGTACTTC
j_gene: TRBJ2-4
v_gene: TRBV19
d_gene: TRBD1
abundance: medium-sized

CDR3aa: CASSLLAGGTPNEQFF
CDR3nt: TGTGCCAGCAGTTTACTAGCGGGAGGGACTCCCAATGAGCAGTTCTTC
j_gene: TRBJ2-1
v_gene: TRBV28
d_gene: TRBD2
abundance: medium-sized

CDR3aa: CASSQDSSGVYNEQFF
CDR3nt: TGTGCCAGCAGCCAAGATAGTAGCGGAGTCTACAATGAGCAGTTCTTC
j_gene: TRBJ2-1
v_gene: TRBV3-1
d_gene: .
abundance: .

CDR3aa: CSVESEFSYEQYF
CDR3nt: TGCAGCGTTGAAAGCGAATTCTCCTACGAGCAGTACTTC
j_gene: TRBJ2-7
v_gene: TRBV29-1
d_gene: .
abundance: medium-sized

CDR3aa: CASSYGGGNQPQHF
CDR3nt: TGTGCCAGCAGTTACGGGGGGGGAAATCAGCCCCAGCATTTT
j_gene: TRBJ1-5
v_gene: TRBV6-5
d_gene: .
abundance: .